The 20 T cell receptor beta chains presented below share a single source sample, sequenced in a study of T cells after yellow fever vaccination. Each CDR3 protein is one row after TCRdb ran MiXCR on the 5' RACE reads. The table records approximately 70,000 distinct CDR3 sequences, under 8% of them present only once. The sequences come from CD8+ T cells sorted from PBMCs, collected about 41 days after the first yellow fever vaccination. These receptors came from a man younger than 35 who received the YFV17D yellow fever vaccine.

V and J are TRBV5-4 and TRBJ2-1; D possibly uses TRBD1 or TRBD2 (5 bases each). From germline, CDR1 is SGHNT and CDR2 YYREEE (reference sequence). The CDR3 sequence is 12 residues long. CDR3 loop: CATRGSYNEQFF. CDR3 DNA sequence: TGTGCAACGAGGGGCTCCTACAATGAGCAGTTCTTC.

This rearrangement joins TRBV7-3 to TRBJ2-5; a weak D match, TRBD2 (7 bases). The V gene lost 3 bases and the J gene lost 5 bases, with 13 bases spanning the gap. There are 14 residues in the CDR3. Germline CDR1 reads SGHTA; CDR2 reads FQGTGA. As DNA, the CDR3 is TGTGCCAGCAGCTTGTTTGGGGGGGCTGAGACCCAGTACTTC. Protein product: CASSLFGGAETQYF.

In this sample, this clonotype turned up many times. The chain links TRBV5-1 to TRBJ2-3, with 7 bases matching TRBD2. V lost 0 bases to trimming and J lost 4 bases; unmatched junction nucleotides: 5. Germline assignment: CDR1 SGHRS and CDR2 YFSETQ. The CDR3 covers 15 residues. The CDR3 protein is CASSLGTSGADTQYF. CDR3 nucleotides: TGCGCCAGCAGCTTGGGGACTAGTGGCGCAGATACGCAGTATTTT.

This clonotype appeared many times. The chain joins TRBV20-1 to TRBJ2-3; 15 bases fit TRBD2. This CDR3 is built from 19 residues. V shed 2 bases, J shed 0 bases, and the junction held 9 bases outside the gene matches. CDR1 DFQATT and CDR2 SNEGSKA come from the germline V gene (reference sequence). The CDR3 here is CSARLGTSGGIWSTDTQYF. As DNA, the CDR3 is TGCAGTGCTAGACTTGGGACTAGCGGGGGGATCTGGAGCACAGATACGCAGTATTTT.

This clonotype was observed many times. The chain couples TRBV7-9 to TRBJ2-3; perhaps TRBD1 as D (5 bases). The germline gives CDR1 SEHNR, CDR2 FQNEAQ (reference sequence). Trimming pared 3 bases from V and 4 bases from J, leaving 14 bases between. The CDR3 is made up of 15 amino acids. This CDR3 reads CASSFGRQGPDTQYF. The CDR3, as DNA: TGTGCCAGCAGCTTCGGTCGGCAGGGCCCAGATACGCAGTATTTT.

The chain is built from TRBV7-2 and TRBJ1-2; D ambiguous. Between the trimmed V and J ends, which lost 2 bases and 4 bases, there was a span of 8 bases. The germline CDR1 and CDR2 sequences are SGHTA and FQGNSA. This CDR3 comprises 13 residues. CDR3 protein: CASSLSLVYGYTF. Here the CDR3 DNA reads TGTGCCAGCAGCTTAAGTCTAGTCTATGGCTACACCTTC.

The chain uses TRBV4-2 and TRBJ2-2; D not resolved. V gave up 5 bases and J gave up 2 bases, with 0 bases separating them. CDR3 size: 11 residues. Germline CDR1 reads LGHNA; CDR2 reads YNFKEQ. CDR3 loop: CASSNTGELFF. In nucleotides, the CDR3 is TGTGCCAGCAGCAACACCGGGGAGCTGTTTTTT.

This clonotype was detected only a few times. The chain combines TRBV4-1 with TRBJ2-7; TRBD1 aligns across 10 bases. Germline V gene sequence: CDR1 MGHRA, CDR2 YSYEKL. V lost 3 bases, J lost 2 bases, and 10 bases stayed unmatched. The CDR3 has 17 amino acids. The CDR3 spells CASSQTIWDRGAYEQYF. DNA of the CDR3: TGCGCCAGCAGCCAGACTATATGGGACAGGGGTGCCTACGAGCAGTACTTC.

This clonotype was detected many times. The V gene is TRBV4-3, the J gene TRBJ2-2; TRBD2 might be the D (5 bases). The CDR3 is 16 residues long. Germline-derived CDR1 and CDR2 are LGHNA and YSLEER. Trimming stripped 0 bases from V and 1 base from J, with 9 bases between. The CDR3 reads CASSQDPAGNTGELFF. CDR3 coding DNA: TGCGCCAGCAGCCAAGATCCCGCGGGGAACACCGGGGAGCTGTTTTTT.

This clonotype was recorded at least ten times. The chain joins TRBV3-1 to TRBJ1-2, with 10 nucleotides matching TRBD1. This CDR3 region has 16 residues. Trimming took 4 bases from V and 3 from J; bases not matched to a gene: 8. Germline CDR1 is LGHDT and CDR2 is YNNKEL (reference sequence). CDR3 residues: CASSPIGTGDDYGYTF. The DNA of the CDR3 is TGTGCCAGCAGCCCTATCGGGACAGGGGACGACTATGGCTACACCTTC.

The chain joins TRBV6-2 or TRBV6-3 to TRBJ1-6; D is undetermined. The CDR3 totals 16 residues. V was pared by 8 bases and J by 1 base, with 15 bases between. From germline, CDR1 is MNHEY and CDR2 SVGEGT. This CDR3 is CASGSRGLSYNSPLHF. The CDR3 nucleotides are TGTGCCAGCGGGAGTCGAGGGTTGTCCTATAATTCACCCCTCCACTTT.

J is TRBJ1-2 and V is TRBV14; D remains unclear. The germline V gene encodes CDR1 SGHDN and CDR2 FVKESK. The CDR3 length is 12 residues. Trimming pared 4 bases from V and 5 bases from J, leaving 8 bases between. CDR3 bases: TGTGCCAGCAGCCGAAGCGTGTATGGCTACACCTTC. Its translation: CASSRSVYGYTF.

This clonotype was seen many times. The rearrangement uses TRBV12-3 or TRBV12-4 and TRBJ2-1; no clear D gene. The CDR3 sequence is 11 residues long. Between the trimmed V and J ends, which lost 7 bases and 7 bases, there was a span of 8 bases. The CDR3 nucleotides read TGTGCCAGCAAAGAGTCTAATGAGCAGTTCTTC. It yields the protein CASKESNEQFF.

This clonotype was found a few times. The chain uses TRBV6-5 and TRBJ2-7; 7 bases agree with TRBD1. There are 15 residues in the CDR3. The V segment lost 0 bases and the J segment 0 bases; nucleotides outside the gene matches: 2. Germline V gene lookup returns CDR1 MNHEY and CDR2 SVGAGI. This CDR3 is CASSYSTGSSYEQYF. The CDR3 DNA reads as TGTGCCAGCAGTTACTCGACAGGGAGCTCCTACGAGCAGTACTTC.

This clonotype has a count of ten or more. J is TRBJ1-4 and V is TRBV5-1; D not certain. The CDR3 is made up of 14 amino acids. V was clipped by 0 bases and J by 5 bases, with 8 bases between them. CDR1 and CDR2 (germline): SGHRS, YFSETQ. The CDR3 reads CASSLVGRNEKLFF. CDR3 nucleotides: TGCGCCAGCAGCTTGGTGGGCCGGAATGAAAAACTGTTTTTT.

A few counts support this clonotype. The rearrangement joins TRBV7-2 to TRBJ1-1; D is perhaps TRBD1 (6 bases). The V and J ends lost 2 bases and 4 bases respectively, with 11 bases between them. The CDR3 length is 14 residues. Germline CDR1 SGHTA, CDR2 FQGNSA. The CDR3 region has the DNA TGTGCCAGCAGCTTATTCAGGGGAATCACTGAAGCTTTCTTT. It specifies CASSLFRGITEAFF.

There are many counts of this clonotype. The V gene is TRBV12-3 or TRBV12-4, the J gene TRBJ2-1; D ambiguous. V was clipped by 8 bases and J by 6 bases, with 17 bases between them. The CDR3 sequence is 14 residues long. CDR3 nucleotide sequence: TGTGCCAGCGGTACGGGCGACCGAGCCAATGAGCAGTTCTTC. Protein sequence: CASGTGDRANEQFF.

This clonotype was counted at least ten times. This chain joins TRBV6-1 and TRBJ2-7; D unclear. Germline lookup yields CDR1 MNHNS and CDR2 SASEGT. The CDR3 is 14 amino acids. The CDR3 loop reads CASREDTYSYEQYV. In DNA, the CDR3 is TGTGCCAGCAGGGAAGATACCTACTCCTACGAGCAGTACGTC.

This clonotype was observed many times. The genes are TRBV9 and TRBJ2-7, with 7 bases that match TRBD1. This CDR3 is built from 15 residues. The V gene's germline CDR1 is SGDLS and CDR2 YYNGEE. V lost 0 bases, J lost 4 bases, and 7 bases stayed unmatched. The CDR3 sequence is CASSVGWTGAYEQYF. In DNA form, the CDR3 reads TGTGCCAGCAGCGTAGGTTGGACAGGCGCGTACGAGCAGTACTTC.

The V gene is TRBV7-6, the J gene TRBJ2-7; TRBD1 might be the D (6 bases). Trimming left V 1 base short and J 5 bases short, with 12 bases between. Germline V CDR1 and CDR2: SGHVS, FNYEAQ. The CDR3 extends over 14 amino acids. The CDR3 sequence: CASSLVRGSDEQYF. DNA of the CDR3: TGTGCCAGCAGCTTAGTCAGGGGCTCGGACGAGCAGTACTTC.